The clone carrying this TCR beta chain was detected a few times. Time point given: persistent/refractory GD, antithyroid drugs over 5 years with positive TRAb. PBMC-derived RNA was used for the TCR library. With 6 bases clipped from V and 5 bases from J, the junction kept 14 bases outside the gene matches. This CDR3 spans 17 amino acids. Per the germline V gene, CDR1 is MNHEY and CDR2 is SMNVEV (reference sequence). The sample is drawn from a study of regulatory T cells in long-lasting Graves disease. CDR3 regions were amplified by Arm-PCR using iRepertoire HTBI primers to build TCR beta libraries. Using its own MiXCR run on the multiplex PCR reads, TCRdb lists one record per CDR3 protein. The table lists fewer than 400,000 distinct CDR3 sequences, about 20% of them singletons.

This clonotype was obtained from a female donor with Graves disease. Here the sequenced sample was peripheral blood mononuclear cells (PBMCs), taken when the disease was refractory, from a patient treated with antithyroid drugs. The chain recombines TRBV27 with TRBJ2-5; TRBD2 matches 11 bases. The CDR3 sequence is CASSPRALSGRDETQYF. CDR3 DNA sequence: TGTGCCAGCAGCCCCCGGGCCCTTAGCGGGAGGGATGAGACCCAGTACTTC.